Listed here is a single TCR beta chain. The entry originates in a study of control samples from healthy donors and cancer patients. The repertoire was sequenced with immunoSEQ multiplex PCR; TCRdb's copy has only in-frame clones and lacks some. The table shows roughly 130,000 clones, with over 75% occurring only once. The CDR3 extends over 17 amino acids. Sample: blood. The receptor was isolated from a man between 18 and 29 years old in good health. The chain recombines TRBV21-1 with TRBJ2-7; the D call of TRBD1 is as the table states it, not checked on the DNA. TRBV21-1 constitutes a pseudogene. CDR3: CASSKKKDRGGFYEQYF. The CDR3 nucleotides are TGTGCCAGCAGCAAAAAAAAAGACAGGGGGGGTTTTTACGAGCAGTACTTC.